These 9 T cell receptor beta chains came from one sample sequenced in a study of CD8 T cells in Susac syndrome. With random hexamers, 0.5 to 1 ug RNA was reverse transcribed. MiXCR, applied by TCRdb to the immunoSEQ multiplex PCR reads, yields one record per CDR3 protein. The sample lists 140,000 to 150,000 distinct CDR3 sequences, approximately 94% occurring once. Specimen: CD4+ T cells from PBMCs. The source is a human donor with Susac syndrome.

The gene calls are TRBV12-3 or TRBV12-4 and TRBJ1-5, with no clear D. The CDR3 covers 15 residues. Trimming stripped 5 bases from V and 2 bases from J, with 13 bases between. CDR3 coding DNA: TGTGCCAGCAGTCCAGGACGTTCGGGCAATCAGCCCCAGCATTTT. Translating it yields CASSPGRSGNQPQHF.

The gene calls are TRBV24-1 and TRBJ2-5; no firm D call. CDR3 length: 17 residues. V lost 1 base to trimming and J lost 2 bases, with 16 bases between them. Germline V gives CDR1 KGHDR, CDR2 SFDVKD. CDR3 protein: CATSDFTLGPRQETQYF. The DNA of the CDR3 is TGTGCCACCAGTGATTTCACCCTCGGACCTAGACAAGAGACCCAGTACTTC.

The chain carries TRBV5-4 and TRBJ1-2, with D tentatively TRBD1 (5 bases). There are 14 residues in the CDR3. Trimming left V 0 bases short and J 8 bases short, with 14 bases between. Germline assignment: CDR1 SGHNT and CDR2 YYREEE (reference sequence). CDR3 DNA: TGTGCCAGCAGCTTGGTAGGGACCGATGGGGGCTACACCTTC. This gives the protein CASSLVGTDGGYTF.

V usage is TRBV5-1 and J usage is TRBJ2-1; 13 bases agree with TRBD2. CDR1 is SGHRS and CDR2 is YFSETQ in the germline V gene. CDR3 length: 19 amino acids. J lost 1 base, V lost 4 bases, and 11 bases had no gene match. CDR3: CASSNGLAGADGSYNEQFF. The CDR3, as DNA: TGCGCCAGCAGCAACGGACTAGCGGGAGCTGATGGTTCCTACAATGAGCAGTTCTTC.

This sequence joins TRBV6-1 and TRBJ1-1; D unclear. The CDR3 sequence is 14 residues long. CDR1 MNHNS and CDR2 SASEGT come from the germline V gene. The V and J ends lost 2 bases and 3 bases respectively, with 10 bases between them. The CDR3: CASSESRVDTEAFF. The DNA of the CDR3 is TGTGCCAGCAGTGAATCTCGGGTGGACACTGAAGCTTTCTTT.

Here the CDR3 DNA reads TGCGCCAGCAGCTCGCGTCGGACAGGTTCGAACACCGGGGAGCTGTTTTTT. This codes for CASSSRRTGSNTGELFF. The chain combines TRBV5-1 with TRBJ2-2, with 7 bases aligning to TRBD1. The CDR3 spans 17 residues. Per germline, CDR1 SGHRS and CDR2 YFSETQ. J gave up 0 bases and V 3 bases, and 8 bases lay outside the gene matches.

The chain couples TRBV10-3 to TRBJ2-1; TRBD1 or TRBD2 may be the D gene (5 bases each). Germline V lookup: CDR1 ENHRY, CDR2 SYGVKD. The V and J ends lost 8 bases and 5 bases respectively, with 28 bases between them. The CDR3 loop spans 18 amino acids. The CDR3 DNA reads TGTGCCATCTCAGGAGGTAGTGGGGGTGCGACGAGCGACAATGAGCAGTTCTTC. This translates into CAISGGSGGATSDNEQFF.

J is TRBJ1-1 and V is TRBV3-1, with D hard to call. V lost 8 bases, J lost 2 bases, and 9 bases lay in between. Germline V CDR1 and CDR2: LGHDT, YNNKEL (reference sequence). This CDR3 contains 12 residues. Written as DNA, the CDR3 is TGTGCCAGCCGTCGGGCAAACACTGAAGCTTTCTTT. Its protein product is CASRRANTEAFF.

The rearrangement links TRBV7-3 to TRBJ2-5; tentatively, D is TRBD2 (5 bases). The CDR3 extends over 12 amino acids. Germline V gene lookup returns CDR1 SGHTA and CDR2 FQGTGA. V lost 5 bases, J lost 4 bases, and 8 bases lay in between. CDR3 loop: CASSPDSETQYF. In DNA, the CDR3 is TGTGCCAGCAGCCCGGACTCAGAGACCCAGTACTTC.